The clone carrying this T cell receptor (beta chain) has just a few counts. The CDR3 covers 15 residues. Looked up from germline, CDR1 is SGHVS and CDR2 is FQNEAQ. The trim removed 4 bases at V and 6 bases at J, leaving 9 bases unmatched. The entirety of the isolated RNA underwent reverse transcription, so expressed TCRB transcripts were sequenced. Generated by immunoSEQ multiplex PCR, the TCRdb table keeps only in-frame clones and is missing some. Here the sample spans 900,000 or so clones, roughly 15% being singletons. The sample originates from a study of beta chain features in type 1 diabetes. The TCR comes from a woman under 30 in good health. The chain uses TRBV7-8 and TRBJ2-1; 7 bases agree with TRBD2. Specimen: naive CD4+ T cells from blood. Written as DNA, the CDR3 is TGTGCCAGCAGCTCACGCCTAGCGGCCACCAATGAGCAGTTCTTC. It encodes CASSSRLAATNEQFF.